This entry lists 29 T cell receptor beta chains sequenced from one sample in a study of cytomegalovirus exposure and HLA in healthy donors. The primer mix had 60 Vbeta and 13 Jbeta primers. The repertoire was sequenced with immunoSEQ multiplex PCR; TCRdb's copy has only in-frame clones and lacks some. In the table there are under 200,000 clones, 60% to 80% of which are singletons. The sequenced sample consisted of PBMCs. The receptors shown here come from a man in his 60s in good health and CMV-seronegative.

The chain uses TRBV7-3 and TRBJ1-3, with TRBD1 identical over 8 bases. The CDR3 sequence is 16 residues long. CDR1 is SGHTA and CDR2 is FQGTGA in the germline V gene. V was clipped by 5 bases and J by 4 bases; unmatched bases: 10. CDR3 protein: CASSKNPQGAGNTIYF. CDR3 coding DNA: TGTGCCAGCAGCAAAAATCCGCAGGGGGCCGGAAACACCATATATTTT. The full variable domain, with the rest looked up from reference TRBV7-3 and TRBJ1-3, is GAGVSQTPSNKVTEKGKYVELRCDPISGHTALYWYRQSLGQGPEFLIYFQGTGAADDSGLPNDRFFAVRPEGSVSTLKIQRTERGDSAVYLCASSKNPQGAGNTIYFGEGSWLTVV.

This chain connects TRBV6-6 to TRBJ2-2; D is undetermined. Germline V gene lookup returns CDR1 MNHNY and CDR2 SVGAGI (reference sequence). Trimming cost V 5 bases and J 3 bases, with 4 bases left between them. The CDR3 extends over 12 amino acids. This CDR3 is CASSPYTGELFF. The CDR3 DNA reads TGTGCCAGCAGTCCTTACACCGGGGAGCTGTTTTTT.

Worth noting for this clone: Distinct nucleotide sequences in the sample also encode this CDR3. This chain links TRBV30 with TRBJ2-5; maybe TRBD1 (8 bases). CDR1 and CDR2 (germline): GTSNPN, SVGIG (reference sequence). V was trimmed by 5 bases and J by 2 bases, leaving 15 bases between them. The length of the CDR3 is 14 residues. The CDR3 reads CAWGTGGGQETQYF. CDR3 coding DNA: TGTGCCTGGGGTACAGGGGGAGGGCAAGAGACCCAGTACTTC.

V usage is TRBV11-2 and J usage is TRBJ2-7, with TRBD1 matching over 7 bases. Looked up from germline, CDR1 is SGHAT and CDR2 is FQNNGV. CDR3 length: 15 residues. V was pared by 1 base and J by 5 bases, with 8 bases of the junction left unmatched. The CDR3 region is CASSLGSTGINEQYF. CDR3 sequence (DNA): TGTGCCAGCAGCTTAGGGTCGACAGGGATTAACGAGCAGTACTTC.

This sequence joins TRBV27 and TRBJ2-2; D uncertain. With 6 bases removed from V and 0 bases from J, the gap between germline ends came to 5 bases. Germline V lookup: CDR1 MNHEY, CDR2 SMNVEV (reference sequence). CDR3 length equals 13 residues. CDR3 amino acids: CASRRPNTGELFF. The CDR3 region has the DNA TGTGCCAGCAGGCGGCCGAACACCGGGGAGCTGTTTTTT.

The CDR3 spells CASSSLAGGGTQYF. The CDR3 DNA follows: TGTGCCAGCAGCTCACTAGCGGGAGGGGGTACGCAGTATTTT. The chain recombines TRBV5-4 with TRBJ2-3, with TRBD2 matching over 13 bases. Germline CDR1 SGHNT, CDR2 YYREEE (reference sequence). J was trimmed by 8 bases and V by 3 bases; bases with no gene match: 3. The CDR3 totals 14 residues.

CDR3 region: CASSQLPSPGESTGELFF. Written as DNA, the CDR3 is TGTGCCAGCAGCCAACTTCCCAGCCCAGGGGAGTCCACCGGGGAGCTGTTTTTT. The gene calls are TRBV14 and TRBJ2-2; D might be TRBD1 (6 bases). V lost 2 bases to trimming and J lost 4 bases, with 20 bases between them. This CDR3 contains 18 residues. Germline CDR1 and CDR2: SGHDN and FVKESK.

In this sample, this clone turned up a few times. The chain has TRBV19 and TRBJ1-1; TRBD1 agrees at 8 bases. From germline, CDR1 is LNHDA and CDR2 SQIVND (reference sequence). V trimming: 6 bases; J trimming: 4 bases; junction bases outside the gene matches: 7. This CDR3 contains 14 residues. CDR3 amino acids: CASSLDRAVTEAFF. The CDR3 DNA follows: TGTGCCAGTAGCTTGGACAGGGCTGTCACTGAAGCTTTCTTT.

J is TRBJ2-2 and V is TRBV19, with D possibly matching TRBD2 (5 bases). CDR1 is LNHDA and CDR2 is SQIVND in the germline V gene (reference sequence). The CDR3 totals 14 residues. Between the trimmed V and J ends, which lost 8 bases and 3 bases, there was a span of 13 bases. DNA for the CDR3: TGTGCCAGTGCGGGCAAGCTCGACACCGGGGAGCTGTTTTTT. This codes for CASAGKLDTGELFF.

In DNA, the CDR3 is TGCGCCAGCAGCGGTGGACAAGCCTACGAGCAGTACTTC. This encodes CASSGGQAYEQYF. This sequence joins TRBV5-1 and TRBJ2-7; TRBD1 might be the D (5 bases). Trimming took 4 bases from V and 2 from J, leaving 10 bases between them. The CDR3 sequence is 13 residues long. The germline CDR1 and CDR2 sequences are SGHRS and YFSETQ.

V usage is TRBV7-6 and J usage is TRBJ2-1; D possibly corresponds to TRBD1 (6 bases). The CDR3 loop spans 16 amino acids. Germline loops: CDR1 SGHVS, CDR2 FNYEAQ. Trimming removed 0 bases from V and 0 bases from J, with 9 bases in between. CDR3 DNA sequence: TGTGCCAGCAGCTTAGCCGGACAGAGCTCCTACAATGAGCAGTTCTTC. It yields the protein CASSLAGQSSYNEQFF.

V gene TRBV4-1 combines with J gene TRBJ2-7; 7 nucleotides agree with TRBD1. This CDR3 comprises 14 residues. Germline values: CDR1 MGHRA, CDR2 YSYEKL. Germline trimming cut 5 bases from V and 3 bases from J; bases unmatched to any gene: 7. CDR3 region: CASSEQGWGYEQYF. The CDR3 DNA is TGCGCCAGCAGCGAACAGGGGTGGGGCTACGAGCAGTACTTC.

In this sample, this clone turned up a few times. The V call is TRBV2, the J call TRBJ2-1; the D is unclear. This CDR3 comprises 13 residues. CDR1 and CDR2 from the germline V gene are SNHLY and FYNNEI. The germline V and J ends were trimmed by 5 bases and 8 bases, with 13 bases remaining between them. The CDR3 DNA sequence: TGTGCCAGCAGTCACCCCCTATGGTATGAGCAGTTCTTC. This encodes CASSHPLWYEQFF.

This chain connects TRBV5-1 to TRBJ2-3, with D tentatively TRBD1 (6 bases). This CDR3 has 16 residues. The germline V gene encodes CDR1 SGHRS and CDR2 YFSETQ. Trimming pared 0 bases from V and 3 bases from J, leaving 14 bases between. For the CDR3, the DNA is TGCGCCAGCAGCTTGGACCCCAGGGGCTGGACAGATACGCAGTATTTT. This codes for CASSLDPRGWTDTQYF. Full variable domain (missing parts from reference TRBV5-1 and TRBJ2-3): KAGVTQTPRYLIKTRGQQVTLSCSPISGHRSVSWYQQTPGQGLQFLFEYFSETQRNKGNFPGRFSGRQFSNSRSEMNVSTLELGDSALYLCASSLDPRGWTDTQYFGPGTRLTVL.

This clone was counted a single time. The chain joins TRBV28 to TRBJ1-2; 8 positions agree with TRBD1. The CDR3 is 11 residues long. Germline-derived CDR1 and CDR2 are MDHEN and SYDVKM. CDR3 sequence (DNA): TGTGCAACAGGGGGTAACTATGGCTACACCTTC. This codes for CATGGNYGYTF.

The chain carries TRBV25-1 and TRBJ1-2; a possible D gene is TRBD1 (6 bases). CDR3 length: 14 amino acids. Germline V gene data show CDR1 as MGHDK and CDR2 as SYGVNS. V was shortened by 4 bases and J by 4 bases, with 13 bases between the two germline ends. The CDR3 spells CASSGGGPFYGYTF. In DNA, the CDR3 is TGTGCCAGCAGTGGGGGGGGCCCCTTCTATGGCTACACCTTC.

The chain employs TRBV6-1 and TRBJ1-6; weak D call: TRBD1 (5 bases). Trimming left V 2 bases short and J 4 bases short, with 12 bases between. There are 16 residues in the CDR3. Germline loops: CDR1 MNHNS, CDR2 SASEGT. The CDR3 loop is CASSERFGGYNSPLHF. The CDR3 nucleotides read TGTGCCAGCAGTGAAAGATTCGGGGGATATAATTCACCCCTCCACTTT.

This clone occurred a few times. The rearrangement joins TRBV19 to TRBJ1-5; 9 bases align to TRBD1. The CDR3 is made up of 17 amino acids. With V trimmed by 5 bases and J by 3 bases, 11 bases remained unmatched. Germline CDR1 LNHDA, CDR2 SQIVND (reference sequence). The CDR3 loop is CASSRLPGQGPNQPQHF. CDR3 sequence (DNA): TGTGCCAGTAGTCGTCTCCCGGGACAGGGTCCCAATCAGCCCCAGCATTTT.

This clone was seen only once. The V gene is TRBV19, the J gene TRBJ2-2; no clear D gene. CDR3 length: 13 residues. V lost 7 bases, J lost 3 bases, and 9 bases lay in between. Per germline, CDR1 LNHDA and CDR2 SQIVND (reference sequence). The CDR3 nucleotides are TGTGCCAGTACGAAGGCGGACACCGGGGAGCTGTTTTTT. It codes for CASTKADTGELFF.

The chain carries TRBV6-1 and TRBJ1-4; no clear D. The V gene lost 1 base and the J gene lost 6 bases, with 9 bases spanning the gap. Per the germline V gene, CDR1 is MNHNS and CDR2 is SASEGT. The CDR3 runs to 14 residues. The chain's CDR3 is CASSEVRRDEKLFF. The CDR3 DNA reads TGTGCCAGCAGTGAAGTGAGGCGAGATGAAAAACTGTTTTTT.

The CDR3 DNA follows: TGTGCCAGCAGTGTGGGGGGAGAACTGTTTTTT. Translating it yields CASSVGGELFF. V usage is TRBV25-1 and J usage is TRBJ2-2, with D possibly matching TRBD2 (6 bases). Germline CDR1 reads MGHDK; CDR2 reads SYGVNS. Deletions cut 4 bases from V and 14 bases from J, with 11 bases between. This CDR3 has 11 residues.

This chain connects TRBV9 to TRBJ1-4; TRBD1 matches 8 bases. V shed 1 base, J shed 6 bases, and the junction held 2 bases outside the gene matches. The length of the CDR3 is 14 residues. Per germline, CDR1 SGDLS and CDR2 YYNGEE. The CDR3: CASSVSGGDEKLFF. DNA of the CDR3: TGTGCCAGCAGCGTATCAGGGGGCGATGAAAAACTGTTTTTT.

The gene calls are TRBV4-1 and TRBJ2-2; 11 bases match TRBD2. The germline V gene encodes CDR1 MGHRA and CDR2 YSYEKL. This CDR3 spans 19 amino acids. With V trimmed by 4 bases and J by 0 bases, 10 bases remained unmatched. CDR3 region: CASSPGALAGVSNTGELFF. The CDR3 nucleotides are TGCGCCAGCAGCCCCGGGGCACTAGCGGGGGTTTCGAACACCGGGGAGCTGTTTTTT.

The chain carries TRBV19 and TRBJ1-5; D not resolved. This CDR3 spans 15 amino acids. Germline CDR1 is LNHDA and CDR2 is SQIVND (reference sequence). V lost 3 bases and J lost 1, with 10 bases in between. As DNA, the CDR3 is TGTGCCAGTAGTATCTCCGGCAGGAGCAATCAGCCCCAGCATTTT. This codes for CASSISGRSNQPQHF.

This chain uses TRBV27 with TRBJ1-4; D remains unclear. The CDR3 sequence is 12 residues long. Germline lookup yields CDR1 MNHEY and CDR2 SMNVEV (reference sequence). V was cut by 6 bases and J by 8 bases, with 10 bases left in between. The CDR3 sequence is CASRRSSEKLFF. The CDR3 DNA is TGTGCCAGCAGACGGTCAAGCGAAAAACTGTTTTTT.

The chain is built from TRBV5-6 and TRBJ2-5, with 9 bases identical to TRBD1. This CDR3 region has 19 residues. V was clipped by 5 bases and J by 2 bases; unmatched bases: 19. CDR1 SGHDT and CDR2 YYEEEE come from the germline V gene. CDR3 in amino acids: CASRGVPGQGEGPQETQYF. CDR3 in DNA: TGTGCCAGCAGAGGAGTCCCGGGACAGGGAGAGGGGCCTCAAGAGACCCAGTACTTC.

This clone was seen a few times. The J gene is TRBJ2-6, the V gene TRBV10-1; D might be TRBD2 (5 bases). This CDR3 contains 16 residues. V was clipped by 7 bases and J by 4 bases, with 17 bases between them. Germline lookup yields CDR1 WNHNN and CDR2 SYGVQD (reference sequence). The CDR3 is CASKRVQPAGANVLTF. CDR3 DNA: TGCGCCAGCAAGAGGGTCCAGCCGGCGGGGGCCAACGTCCTGACTTTC.

The chain couples TRBV7-9 to TRBJ1-5; 8 nucleotides align to TRBD1. J lost 5 bases, V lost 5 bases, and 2 bases had no gene match. The CDR3 consists of 13 residues. Germline CDR1 is SEHNR and CDR2 is FQNEAQ (reference sequence). DNA for the CDR3: TGTGCCAGCAGCCCGACAGGGGATCAGCCCCAGCATTTT. Amino acid sequence: CASSPTGDQPQHF.

The J gene is TRBJ2-7, the V gene TRBV5-4; 12 bases map to TRBD2. The CDR3 has 15 amino acids. The V and J ends lost 3 bases and 4 bases, in that order; junction bases with no gene match: 5. Germline-derived CDR1 and CDR2 are SGHNT and YYREEE (reference sequence). CDR3 DNA sequence: TGTGCCAGCAGCTCCTCCGGGACTAGCGGGTACGAGCAGTACTTC. The encoded protein is CASSSSGTSGYEQYF.